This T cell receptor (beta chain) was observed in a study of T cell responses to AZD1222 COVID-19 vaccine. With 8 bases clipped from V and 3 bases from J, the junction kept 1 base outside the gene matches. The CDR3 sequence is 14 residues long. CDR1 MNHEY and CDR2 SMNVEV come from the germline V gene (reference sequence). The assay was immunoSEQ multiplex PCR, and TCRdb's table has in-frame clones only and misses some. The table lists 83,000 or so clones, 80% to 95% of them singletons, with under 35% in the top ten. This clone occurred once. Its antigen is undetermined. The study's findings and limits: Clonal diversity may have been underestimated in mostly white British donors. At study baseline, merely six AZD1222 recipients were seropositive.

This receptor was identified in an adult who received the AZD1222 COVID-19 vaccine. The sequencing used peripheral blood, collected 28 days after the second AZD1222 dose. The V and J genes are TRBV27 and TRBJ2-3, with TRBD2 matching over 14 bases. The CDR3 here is CASGTSGSTDTQYF. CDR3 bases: TGTGCCAGCGGGACTAGCGGGAGTACAGATACGCAGTATTTT.